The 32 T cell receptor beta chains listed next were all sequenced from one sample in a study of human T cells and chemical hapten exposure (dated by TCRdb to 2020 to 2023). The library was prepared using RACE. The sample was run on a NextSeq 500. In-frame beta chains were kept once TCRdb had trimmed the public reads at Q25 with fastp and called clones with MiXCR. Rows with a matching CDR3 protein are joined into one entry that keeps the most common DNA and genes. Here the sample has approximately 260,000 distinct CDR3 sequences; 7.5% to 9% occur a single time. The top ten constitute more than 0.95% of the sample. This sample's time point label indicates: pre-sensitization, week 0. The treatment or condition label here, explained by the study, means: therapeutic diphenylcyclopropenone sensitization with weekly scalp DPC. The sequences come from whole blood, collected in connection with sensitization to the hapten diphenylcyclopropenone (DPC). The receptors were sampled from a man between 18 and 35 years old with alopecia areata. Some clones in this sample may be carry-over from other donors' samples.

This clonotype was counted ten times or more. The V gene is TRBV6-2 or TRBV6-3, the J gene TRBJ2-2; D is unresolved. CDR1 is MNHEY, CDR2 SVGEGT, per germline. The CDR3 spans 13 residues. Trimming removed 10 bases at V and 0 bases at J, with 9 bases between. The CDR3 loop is CATFLANTGELFF. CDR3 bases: TGTGCCACCTTTTTGGCGAACACCGGGGAGCTGTTTTTT.

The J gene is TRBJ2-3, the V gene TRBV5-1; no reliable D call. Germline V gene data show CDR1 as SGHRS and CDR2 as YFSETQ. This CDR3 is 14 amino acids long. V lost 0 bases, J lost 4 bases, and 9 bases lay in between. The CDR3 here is CASSLADTADTQYF. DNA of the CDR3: TGCGCCAGCAGCTTGGCCGATACAGCAGATACGCAGTATTTT.

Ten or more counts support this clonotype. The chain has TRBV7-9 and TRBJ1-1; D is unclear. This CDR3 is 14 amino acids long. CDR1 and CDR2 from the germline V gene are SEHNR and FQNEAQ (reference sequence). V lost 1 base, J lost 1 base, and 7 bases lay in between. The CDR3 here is CASSLGHPNTEAFF. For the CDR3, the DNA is TGTGCCAGCAGCTTAGGACACCCGAACACTGAAGCTTTCTTT.

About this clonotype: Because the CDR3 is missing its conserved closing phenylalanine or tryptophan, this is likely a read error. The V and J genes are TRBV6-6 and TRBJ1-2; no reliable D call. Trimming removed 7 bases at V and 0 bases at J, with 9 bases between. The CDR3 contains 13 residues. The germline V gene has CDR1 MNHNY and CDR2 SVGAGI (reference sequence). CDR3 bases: TGTGCCAGCACTATTTGGGCTAACTATGGCTACACCTCC. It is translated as CASTIWANYGYTS.

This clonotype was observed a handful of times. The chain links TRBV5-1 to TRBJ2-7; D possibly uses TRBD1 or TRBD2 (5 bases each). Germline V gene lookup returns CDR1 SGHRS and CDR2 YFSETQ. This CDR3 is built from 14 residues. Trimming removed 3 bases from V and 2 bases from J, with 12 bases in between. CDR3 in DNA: TGCGCCAGCAGCTACTCCGGGGCAACCTACGAGCAGTACTTC. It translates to CASSYSGATYEQYF. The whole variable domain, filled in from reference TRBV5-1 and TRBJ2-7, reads KAGVTQTPRYLIKTRGQQVTLSCSPISGHRSVSWYQQTPGQGLQFLFEYFSETQRNKGNFPGRFSGRQFSNSRSEMNVSTLELGDSALYLCASSYSGATYEQYFGPGTRLTVT.

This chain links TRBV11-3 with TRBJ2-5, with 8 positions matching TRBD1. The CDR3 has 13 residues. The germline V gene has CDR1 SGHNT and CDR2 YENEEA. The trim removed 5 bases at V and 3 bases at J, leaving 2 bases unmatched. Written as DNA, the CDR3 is TGTGCCAGCAGCAAGGGACAGGAAGAGACCCAGTACTTC. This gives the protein CASSKGQEETQYF. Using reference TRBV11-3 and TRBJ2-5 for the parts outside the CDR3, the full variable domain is EAGVVQSPRYKIIEKKQPVAFWCNPISGHNTLYWYLQNLGQGPELLIRYENEEAVDDSQLPKDRFSAERLKGVDSTLKIQPAELGDSAVYLCASSKGQEETQYFGPGTRLLVL.

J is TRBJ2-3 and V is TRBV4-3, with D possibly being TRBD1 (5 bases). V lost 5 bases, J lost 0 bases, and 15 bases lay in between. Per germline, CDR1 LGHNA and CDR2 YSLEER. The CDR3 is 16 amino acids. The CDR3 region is CASSVTAGPSTDTQYF. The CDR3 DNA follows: TGCGCCAGCAGCGTAACGGCAGGGCCCAGCACAGATACGCAGTATTTT.

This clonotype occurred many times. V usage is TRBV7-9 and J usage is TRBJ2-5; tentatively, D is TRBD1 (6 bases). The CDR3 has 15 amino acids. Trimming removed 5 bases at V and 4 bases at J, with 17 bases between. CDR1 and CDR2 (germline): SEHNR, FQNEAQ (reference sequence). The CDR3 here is CASSAAGRGRETQYF. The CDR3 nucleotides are TGTGCCAGCAGCGCGGCGGGCAGGGGCAGAGAGACCCAGTACTTC.

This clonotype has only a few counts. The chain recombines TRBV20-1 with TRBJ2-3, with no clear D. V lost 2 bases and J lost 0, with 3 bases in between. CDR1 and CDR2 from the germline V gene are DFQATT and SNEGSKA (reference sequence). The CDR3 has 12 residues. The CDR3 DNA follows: TGCAGTGCTAGAAAGAGCACAGATACGCAGTATTTT. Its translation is CSARKSTDTQYF.

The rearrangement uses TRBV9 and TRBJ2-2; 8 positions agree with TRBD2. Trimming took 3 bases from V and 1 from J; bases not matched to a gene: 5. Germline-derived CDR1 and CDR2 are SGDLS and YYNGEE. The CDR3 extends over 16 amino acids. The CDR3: CASSALLAGNTGELFF. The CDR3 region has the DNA TGTGCCAGCAGCGCTCTTCTAGCGGGGAACACCGGGGAGCTGTTTTTT.

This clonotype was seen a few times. This CDR3 reads CASSPQTGPLDTEAFF. The CDR3 DNA sequence: TGTGCCAGCAGCCCCCAGACAGGACCTCTGGACACTGAAGCTTTCTTT. The genes are TRBV7-8 and TRBJ1-1, with D tentatively TRBD1 (6 bases). The length of the CDR3 is 16 residues. V lost 5 bases, J lost 3 bases, and 19 bases lay in between. The germline V gene has CDR1 SGHVS and CDR2 FQNEAQ. Drawing the rest from reference TRBV7-8 and TRBJ1-1, the complete variable domain is GAGVSQSPRYKVAKRGQDVALRCDPISGHVSLFWYQQALGQGPEFLTYFQNEAQLDKSGLPSDRFFAERPEGSVSTLKIQRTQQEDSAVYLCASSPQTGPLDTEAFFGQGTRLTVV.

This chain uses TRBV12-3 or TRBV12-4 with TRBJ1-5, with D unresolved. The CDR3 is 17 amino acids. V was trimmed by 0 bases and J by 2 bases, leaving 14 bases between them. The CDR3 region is CASSLASGPAGNQPQHF. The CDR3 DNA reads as TGTGCCAGCAGTTTAGCCTCTGGACCCGCGGGCAATCAGCCCCAGCATTTT.

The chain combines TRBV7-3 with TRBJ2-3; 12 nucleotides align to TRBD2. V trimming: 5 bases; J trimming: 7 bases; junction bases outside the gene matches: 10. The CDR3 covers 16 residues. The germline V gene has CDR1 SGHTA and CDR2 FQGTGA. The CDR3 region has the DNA TGTGCCAGCAGCGTGGGACTAGCGGGCTGGGAGAATACGCAGTATTTT. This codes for CASSVGLAGWENTQYF.

The CDR3 DNA follows: TGTGCCAGCAGTCCAACGAGGGTCATGGGCAATCAGCCCCAGCATTTT. Residues: CASSPTRVMGNQPQHF. The chain carries TRBV7-2 and TRBJ1-5, with unresolved D. Germline values: CDR1 SGHTA, CDR2 FQGNSA. This CDR3 has 16 amino acids. The germline V and J ends were trimmed by 6 bases and 2 bases, with 17 bases remaining between them.

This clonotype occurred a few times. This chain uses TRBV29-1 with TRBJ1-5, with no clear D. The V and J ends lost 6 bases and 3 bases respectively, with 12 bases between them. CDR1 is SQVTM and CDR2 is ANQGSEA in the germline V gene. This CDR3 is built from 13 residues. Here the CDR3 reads CSVVDTLNQPQHF. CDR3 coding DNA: TGCAGCGTGGTAGACACCCTCAATCAGCCCCAGCATTTT.

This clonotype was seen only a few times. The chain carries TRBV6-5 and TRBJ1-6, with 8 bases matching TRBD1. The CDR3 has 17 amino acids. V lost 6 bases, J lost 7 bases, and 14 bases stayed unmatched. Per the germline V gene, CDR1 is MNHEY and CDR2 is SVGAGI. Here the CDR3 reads CASRYSAGGRSNSPLHF. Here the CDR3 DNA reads TGTGCCAGCAGATATTCCGCAGGGGGCCGGAGCAATTCACCCCTCCACTTT.

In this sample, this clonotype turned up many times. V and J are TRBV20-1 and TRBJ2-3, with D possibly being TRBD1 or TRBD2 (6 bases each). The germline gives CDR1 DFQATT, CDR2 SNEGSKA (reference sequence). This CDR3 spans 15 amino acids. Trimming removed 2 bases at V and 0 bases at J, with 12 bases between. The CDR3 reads CSARPRGLSTDTQYF. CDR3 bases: TGCAGTGCTAGACCCCGGGGGCTGAGCACAGATACGCAGTATTTT.

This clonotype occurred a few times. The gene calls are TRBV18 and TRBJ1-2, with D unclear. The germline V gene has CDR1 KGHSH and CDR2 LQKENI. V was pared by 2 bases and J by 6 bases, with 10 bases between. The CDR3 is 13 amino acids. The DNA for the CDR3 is TGTGCCAGCTCACCAACCTTAGGTGATGGCTACACCTTC. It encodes CASSPTLGDGYTF. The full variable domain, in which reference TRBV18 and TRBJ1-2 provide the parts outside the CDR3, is NAGVMQNPRHLVRRRGQEARLRCSPMKGHSHVYWYRQLPEEGLKFMVYLQKENIIDESGMPKERFSAEFPKEGPSILRIQQVVRGDSAAYFCASSPTLGDGYTFGSGTRLTVV.

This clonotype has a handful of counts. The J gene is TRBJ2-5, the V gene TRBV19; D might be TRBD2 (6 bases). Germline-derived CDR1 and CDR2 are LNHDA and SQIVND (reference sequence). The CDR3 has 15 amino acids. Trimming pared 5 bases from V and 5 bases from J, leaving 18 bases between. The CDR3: CASSLGHPGGETQYF. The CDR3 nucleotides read TGTGCCAGTAGTTTAGGACACCCAGGAGGGGAGACCCAGTACTTC.

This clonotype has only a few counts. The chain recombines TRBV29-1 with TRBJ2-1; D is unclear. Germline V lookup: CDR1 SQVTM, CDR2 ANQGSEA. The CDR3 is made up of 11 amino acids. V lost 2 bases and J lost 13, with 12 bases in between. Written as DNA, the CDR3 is TGCAGCGTTGAAAGGTCGATGATTCAGTTCTTC. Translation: CSVERSMIQFF.

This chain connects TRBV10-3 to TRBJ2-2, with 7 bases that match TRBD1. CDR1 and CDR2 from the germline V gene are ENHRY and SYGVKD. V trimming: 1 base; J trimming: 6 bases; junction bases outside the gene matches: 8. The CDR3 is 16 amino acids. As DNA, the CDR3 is TGTGCCATCAGTGAGTTTTCGACAGGGTCCGCCGGGGAGCTGTTTTTT. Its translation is CAISEFSTGSAGELFF.

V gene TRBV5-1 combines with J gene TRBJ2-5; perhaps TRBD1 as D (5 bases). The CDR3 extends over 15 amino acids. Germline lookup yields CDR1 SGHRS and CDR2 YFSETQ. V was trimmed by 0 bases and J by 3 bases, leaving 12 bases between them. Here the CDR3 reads CASSLDRSTKETQYF. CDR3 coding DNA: TGCGCCAGCAGCTTGGACAGGTCCACCAAAGAGACCCAGTACTTC.

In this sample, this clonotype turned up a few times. CDR3 DNA sequence: TGTGCCAGCAGCCGCGGATACATCACAGATACGCAGTATTTT. Protein: CASSRGYITDTQYF. The chain is built from TRBV7-2 and TRBJ2-3, with D uncertain. CDR1 and CDR2 (germline): SGHTA, FQGNSA. V lost 5 bases, J lost 2 bases, and 11 bases lay in between. The CDR3 consists of 14 residues.

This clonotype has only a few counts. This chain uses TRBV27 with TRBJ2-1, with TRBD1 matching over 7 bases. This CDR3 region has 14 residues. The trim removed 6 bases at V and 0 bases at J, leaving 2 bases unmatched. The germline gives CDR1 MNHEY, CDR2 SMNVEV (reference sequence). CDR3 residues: CASRGQSSYNEQFF. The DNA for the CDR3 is TGTGCCAGCAGGGGACAGAGCTCCTACAATGAGCAGTTCTTC.

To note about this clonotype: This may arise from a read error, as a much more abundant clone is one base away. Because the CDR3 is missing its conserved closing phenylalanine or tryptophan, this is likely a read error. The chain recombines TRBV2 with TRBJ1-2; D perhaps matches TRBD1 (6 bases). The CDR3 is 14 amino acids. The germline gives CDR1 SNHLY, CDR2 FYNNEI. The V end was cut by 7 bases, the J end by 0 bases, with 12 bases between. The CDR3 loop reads CASTDRISNYGYTI. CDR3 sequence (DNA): TGTGCCAGCACTGACAGGATCTCTAACTATGGCTACACCATC.

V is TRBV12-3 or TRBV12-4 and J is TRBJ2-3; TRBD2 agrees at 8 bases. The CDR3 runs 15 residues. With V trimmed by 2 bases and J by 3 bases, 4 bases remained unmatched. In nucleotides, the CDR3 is TGTGCCAGCAGTTTACGACTAGCGTTTACAGATACGCAGTATTTT. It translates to CASSLRLAFTDTQYF.

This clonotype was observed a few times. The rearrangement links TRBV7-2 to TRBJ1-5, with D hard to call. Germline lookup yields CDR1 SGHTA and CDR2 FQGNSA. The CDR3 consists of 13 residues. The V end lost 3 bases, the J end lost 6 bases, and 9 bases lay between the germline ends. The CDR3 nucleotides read TGTGCCAGCAGCTTCTTTGAGGGTCAGCCCCAGCATTTT. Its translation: CASSFFEGQPQHF.

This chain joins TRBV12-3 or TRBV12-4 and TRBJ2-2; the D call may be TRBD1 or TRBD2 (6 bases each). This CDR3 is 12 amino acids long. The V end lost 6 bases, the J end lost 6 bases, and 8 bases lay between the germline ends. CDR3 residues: CASRRGPGELFF. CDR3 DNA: TGTGCCAGCAGACGGGGGCCCGGGGAGCTGTTTTTT.

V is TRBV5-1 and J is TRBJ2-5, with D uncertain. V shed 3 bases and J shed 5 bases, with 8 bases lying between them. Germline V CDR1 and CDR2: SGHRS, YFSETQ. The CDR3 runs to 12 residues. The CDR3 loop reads CASSYTTETQYF. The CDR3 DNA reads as TGCGCCAGCAGCTATACCACCGAGACCCAGTACTTC.

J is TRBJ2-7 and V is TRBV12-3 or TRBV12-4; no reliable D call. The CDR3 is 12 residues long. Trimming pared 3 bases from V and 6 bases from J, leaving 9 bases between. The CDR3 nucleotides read TGTGCCAGCAGTTTTAACCTCCCCGAGCAGTACGTC. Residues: CASSFNLPEQYV.

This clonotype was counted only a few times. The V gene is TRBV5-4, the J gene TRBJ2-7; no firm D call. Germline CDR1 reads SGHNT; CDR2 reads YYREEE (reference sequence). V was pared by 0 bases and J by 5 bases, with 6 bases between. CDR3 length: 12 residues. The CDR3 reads CASSLGINEQYV. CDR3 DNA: TGTGCCAGCAGCTTGGGGATAAACGAGCAGTACGTC.

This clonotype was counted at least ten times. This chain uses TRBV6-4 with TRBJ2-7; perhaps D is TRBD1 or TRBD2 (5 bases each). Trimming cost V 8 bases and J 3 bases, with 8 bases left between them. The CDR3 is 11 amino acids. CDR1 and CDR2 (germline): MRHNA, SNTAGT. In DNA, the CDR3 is TGTGCCAGCCTTGGGGGCTACGAGCAGTACTTC. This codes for CASLGGYEQYF.